Reported below is one T cell receptor (beta chain). Antigen specificity is unknown. The sample holds other DNA sequences that translate to the same CDR3. Terminally differentiated effector memory CD45RA+ cells were excluded by CCR7 positive selection of CD45RO-negative cells. Only Caucasian adults living in Nashville, Tennessee served as donors. The data belong to a study of shared clonotypes between healthy human individuals. Study details: Donors had three CD4 naive, three CD4 memory, two CD8 naive and one CD8 memory plate apiece. Overall study findings and caveats: Non-shared clonotypes had lower generation probabilities than clonotypes shared by all four sorted-subset donors.

Clones were sequenced by immunoSEQ multiplex PCR, and TCRdb holds only the in-frame ones, with some missing. The sample records millions of clones, about 95% being singletons. The CDR3 is 11 amino acids. Germline trimming cut 7 bases from V and 3 bases from J; bases unmatched to any gene: 3. Germline-derived CDR1 and CDR2 are SQVTM and ANQGSEA. The source material was naive CD8+ T cells sorted from blood. The sequence was collected from a man aged 18 to 30 in good health. The chain couples TRBV29-1 to TRBJ2-7; 7 bases map to TRBD1. This CDR3 is CSAGDSYEQYF. CDR3 nucleotide sequence: TGCAGCGCTGGGGACAGCTACGAGCAGTACTTC.